Reported below is one TCR beta chain. Its antigen is unknown. Repertoires were generated with immunoSEQ multiplex PCR, while TCRdb's copy carries only in-frame clones and drops some. The table has tens of thousands of clones, roughly 75% seen once. With V trimmed by 2 bases and J by 0 bases, 8 bases remained unmatched. In germline, CDR1 is SEHNR, CDR2 FQNEAQ (reference sequence). This CDR3 is built from 19 residues. The data were taken from a study of T cell responses to AZD1222 COVID-19 vaccine. Overall study findings and caveats: After the peak T cell response, and only then, were repertoires sampled.

Some second doses came at about 4 weeks and others at about 12 weeks; these were pooled. The clonotype was recovered from an adult who received the AZD1222 COVID-19 vaccine. The rearrangement uses TRBV7-9 and TRBJ2-3; 13 bases are shared with TRBD2. The sample here was peripheral blood, taken 28 days after the second AZD1222 dose. CDR3 sequence: CASSLPTSGRASSTDTQYF. CDR3 DNA sequence: TGTGCCAGCAGCTTACCAACTAGCGGGAGGGCCTCTAGCACAGATACGCAGTATTTT.